What follows are 29 T cell receptor beta chains derived from one specimen sequenced in a study of blood T cell repertoires in COVID-19. The protocol was immunoSEQ multiplex PCR, while the TCRdb copy is restricted to in-frame clones and leaves out a portion. The sample has approximately 250,000 clones, approximately 86% seen once. Sequenced material: peripheral blood. These receptors all come from a middle-aged man with active or convalescent COVID-19.

The V and J genes are TRBV4-2 and TRBJ1-6; unclear D gene. V gave up 1 base and J gave up 8 bases, with 12 bases separating them. The CDR3 spans 15 residues. CDR1 and CDR2 from the germline V gene are LGHNA and YNFKEQ. CDR3 DNA sequence: TGTGCCAGCAGCCAAGCTATAGGGAGGGATTCACCCCTCCACTTT. Encoded protein: CASSQAIGRDSPLHF.

This clone was detected only once. CDR3 amino acids: CASSSPGQETYSSGNTIYF. In nucleotides, the CDR3 is TGTGCCAGCAGCTCGCCGGGACAGGAGACTTATAGCTCTGGAAACACCATATATTTT. J is TRBJ1-3 and V is TRBV7-9, with 8 bases matching TRBD1. CDR3 length: 19 residues. Losses at the gene ends were 4 bases for V and 0 bases for J; bases not matched to a gene: 14. CDR1 is SEHNR, CDR2 FQNEAQ, per germline (reference sequence).

V is TRBV4-1 and J is TRBJ1-2; D is perhaps TRBD1 (6 bases). The CDR3 runs 18 residues. V gave up 0 bases and J gave up 3 bases, with 20 bases separating them. Germline loops: CDR1 MGHRA, CDR2 YSYEKL. The CDR3 DNA reads as TGCGCCAGCAGCCAAGATAATCTCCCAGCAGCAGGGGACTATGGCTACACCTTC. Amino acid sequence: CASSQDNLPAAGDYGYTF.

In this sample, this clone turned up a few times. The V gene is TRBV5-1, the J gene TRBJ2-2, with D perhaps TRBD2 (6 bases). This CDR3 contains 16 residues. The V end was cut by 4 bases, the J end by 5 bases, with 18 bases between. Germline-derived CDR1 and CDR2 are SGHRS and YFSETQ. CDR3 sequence (DNA): TGCGCCAGCAGCCCGGGTCCGGGACTCTCAACCGGGGAGCTGTTTTTT. Its protein product is CASSPGPGLSTGELFF.

About this clone itself: This same CDR3 is encoded by further DNA sequences in the sample. The chain joins TRBV21-1 to TRBJ2-2; the table gives TRBD1 as D, unverified against the DNA. TRBV21-1 has pseudogene status. The CDR3 spans 14 residues. The CDR3 loop is CASSQGADTGELFF. Written as DNA, the CDR3 is TGTGCCAGCAGTCAGGGGGCAGACACCGGGGAGCTGTTTTTT.

This chain connects TRBV5-1 to TRBJ2-2; 13 bases align to TRBD2. CDR1 is SGHRS, CDR2 YFSETQ, per germline. V dropped 2 bases and J dropped 6; count of bases not matched to a gene: 4. The CDR3 runs 16 residues. The DNA for the CDR3 is TGCGCCAGCAGCTTAAGACTAGCGGGAGGAGCCGGGGAGCTGTTTTTT. Protein product: CASSLRLAGGAGELFF.

The V gene is TRBV7-7, the J gene TRBJ2-7; unclear D gene. This CDR3 has 16 residues. V was shortened by 1 base and J by 0 bases, with 13 bases between the two germline ends. CDR1 SSHAT and CDR2 FNYEAQ come from the germline V gene (reference sequence). In DNA form, the CDR3 reads TGTGCCAGCAGCTTAGATTTCGAGTCGAGCTCCTACGAGCAGTACTTC. This encodes CASSLDFESSSYEQYF. Full variable domain (outside the CDR3, taken from reference TRBV7-7 and TRBJ2-7): GAGVSQSPRYKVTKRGQDVTLRCDPISSHATLYWYQQALGQGPEFLTYFNYEAQPDKSGLPSDRFSAERPEGSISTLTIQRTEQRDSAMYRCASSLDFESSSYEQYFGPGTRLTVT.

V gene TRBV9 combines with J gene TRBJ2-5; D not resolved. The germline V gene encodes CDR1 SGDLS and CDR2 YYNGEE. The CDR3 extends over 14 amino acids. V gave up 4 bases and J gave up 2 bases, with 12 bases separating them. The DNA for the CDR3 is TGTGCCAGCAGCATTGCCTCGGGTCAAGAGACCCAGTACTTC. This sequence encodes CASSIASGQETQYF.

This clone showed up just once. The chain couples TRBV2 to TRBJ2-3; TRBD2 matches 8 bases. The junction had 15 bases not matched to a gene; V was cut back by 2 bases and J by 8 bases. There are 17 residues in the CDR3. Looked up from germline, CDR1 is SNHLY and CDR2 is FYNNEI. CDR3 coding DNA: TGTGCCAGCAGTGAAAGGCCGTTGGTCAGCGGGGGAACTACGCAGTATTTT. Amino acid sequence: CASSERPLVSGGTTQYF.

The rearrangement joins TRBV7-3 to TRBJ1-1; no firm D call. Trimming left V 5 bases short and J 6 bases short, with 16 bases between. In germline, CDR1 is SGHTA, CDR2 FQGTGA. There are 14 residues in the CDR3. The CDR3 nucleotides read TGTGCCAGCAGCCCAGGACCGTTTAGCGCTGAAGCTTTCTTT. Protein: CASSPGPFSAEAFF.

This chain uses TRBV10-3 with TRBJ1-6; D remains unclear. The germline V and J ends were trimmed by 6 bases and 5 bases, with 11 bases remaining between them. The CDR3 runs to 14 residues. Germline assignment: CDR1 ENHRY and CDR2 SYGVKD. The CDR3 sequence is CAISRGQDNSPLHF. The CDR3 DNA reads as TGTGCCATCAGCAGAGGGCAGGATAATTCACCCCTCCACTTT.

The chain employs TRBV5-1 and TRBJ2-7; no definite D call. From germline, CDR1 is SGHRS and CDR2 YFSETQ. V was clipped by 1 base and J by 4 bases, with 9 bases between them. CDR3 size: 13 residues. DNA for the CDR3: TGCGCCAGCAGCTTGTACGGGTTGTACGAGCAGTACTTC. Its protein is CASSLYGLYEQYF.

J is TRBJ1-1 and V is TRBV5-1; possible D gene TRBD1, 5 bases. V was cut by 4 bases and J by 1 base, with 14 bases left in between. Looked up from germline, CDR1 is SGHRS and CDR2 is YFSETQ. The CDR3 is 15 residues long. CDR3 amino acids: CASSRLQGGNTEAFF. In DNA form, the CDR3 reads TGCGCCAGCAGCCGCCTCCAGGGAGGGAACACTGAAGCTTTCTTT.

CDR3 in DNA: TGTGCCAGCAGCTTAGCCCAGGGCCTAATGAACACTGAAGCTTTCTTT. Amino acid sequence: CASSLAQGLMNTEAFF. The genes are TRBV7-6 and TRBJ1-1, with D tentatively TRBD1 (5 bases). V lost 0 bases to trimming and J lost 0 bases, with 11 bases between them. The CDR3 totals 16 residues. Looked up from germline, CDR1 is SGHVS and CDR2 is FNYEAQ.

This clone was counted a single time. The chain is built from TRBV20-1 and TRBJ2-7; D gene unclear. The germline V gene encodes CDR1 DFQATT and CDR2 SNEGSKA (reference sequence). V lost 6 bases and J 4 bases, leaving 10 bases between the germline ends. This CDR3 comprises 11 residues. The CDR3 here is CSAASRYEQYF. The CDR3 DNA is TGCAGTGCAGCTAGTCGGTACGAGCAGTACTTC.

This chain links TRBV28 with TRBJ2-1; TRBD2 might be the D (5 bases). CDR1 MDHEN and CDR2 SYDVKM come from the germline V gene. The CDR3 length is 13 residues. Trimming removed 7 bases from V and 9 bases from J, with 16 bases in between. The CDR3 region is CASIVPPSTEQFF. For the CDR3, the DNA is TGTGCCAGCATTGTCCCTCCTAGCACTGAGCAGTTCTTC.

This clone appeared a few times. The chain uses TRBV15 and TRBJ2-7; TRBD2 matches 10 bases. Germline CDR1 reads LNHNV; CDR2 reads YYDKDF (reference sequence). Trimming at V came to 3 bases and at J to 6 bases, leaving 11 bases not matched to a gene. The CDR3 is made up of 16 amino acids. CDR3 in DNA: TGTGCCACCAGCAGGGTCAAGCTAGCGGGAGAAGGCGAGCAGTACTTC. Its protein product is CATSRVKLAGEGEQYF.

V and J are TRBV10-2 and TRBJ1-6; weak D call: TRBD1 (5 bases). V lost 2 bases and J lost 6, with 8 bases in between. The CDR3 covers 14 residues. Germline loops: CDR1 WSHSY, CDR2 SAAADI. The CDR3 loop reads CASSETGSNSPLHF. CDR3 nucleotide sequence: TGCGCCAGCAGTGAGACAGGTTCTAATTCACCCCTCCACTTT.

The genes are TRBV5-1 and TRBJ2-7; 7 bases align to TRBD1. Germline trimming cut 0 bases from V and 5 bases from J; bases unmatched to any gene: 5. CDR3 size: 14 residues. Germline CDR1 reads SGHRS; CDR2 reads YFSETQ. The CDR3 protein is CASSLGGTANEQYF. The CDR3 region has the DNA TGCGCCAGCAGCTTGGGGGGGACAGCGAACGAGCAGTACTTC.

The V call is TRBV29-1, the J call TRBJ2-5; D remains unclear. Germline lookup yields CDR1 SQVTM and CDR2 ANQGSEA. This CDR3 comprises 13 residues. V shed 8 bases and J shed 0 bases, with 13 bases lying between them. In nucleotides, the CDR3 is TGCAGCATATCTGACACGTACCAAGAGACCCAGTACTTC. Translated, it gives CSISDTYQETQYF.

The chain uses TRBV7-3 and TRBJ2-1, with TRBD2 identical over 9 bases. The CDR3 is 16 residues long. J gave up 6 bases and V 2 bases, and 8 bases lay outside the gene matches. Germline V gene data show CDR1 as SGHTA and CDR2 as FQGTGA. The CDR3 spells CASSLWGSGSPNEQFF. CDR3 bases: TGTGCCAGCAGCTTATGGGGTAGCGGGAGCCCCAATGAGCAGTTCTTC.

The chain combines TRBV5-6 with TRBJ1-2; 9 bases agree with TRBD1. Germline V gene lookup returns CDR1 SGHDT and CDR2 YYEEEE. The V gene end was trimmed by 4 bases and the J gene end by 5 bases; junction bases not matched to a gene: 9. CDR3 length: 15 amino acids. CDR3 residues: CASSPSRDRVYGYTF. In DNA, the CDR3 is TGTGCCAGCAGCCCTTCCCGGGACAGGGTGTATGGCTACACCTTC.

The genes are TRBV14 and TRBJ1-3, with D perhaps TRBD1 (6 bases). The V gene lost 4 bases and the J gene lost 1 base, with 26 bases spanning the gap. Germline V CDR1 and CDR2: SGHDN, FVKESK. The CDR3 length is 20 residues. CDR3 in amino acids: CASSRFPGPREGGSGNTIYF. The CDR3 DNA sequence: TGTGCCAGCAGCCGGTTTCCGGGACCCAGGGAAGGGGGATCTGGAAACACCATATATTTT.

The chain uses TRBV29-1 and TRBJ1-2; the match to TRBD1 covers 7 bases. The germline V gene encodes CDR1 SQVTM and CDR2 ANQGSEA. CDR3 length equals 14 residues. Trimming at V came to 0 bases and at J to 7 bases, leaving 8 bases not matched to a gene. CDR3 loop: CSVEEEGGQIGYTF. The CDR3 region has the DNA TGCAGCGTTGAAGAGGAGGGGGGACAGATTGGCTACACCTTC.

This clone was picked up one time. The chain is built from TRBV7-3 and TRBJ2-3, with a possible D match to TRBD2 (5 bases). CDR3 length: 12 amino acids. Germline V gene sequence: CDR1 SGHTA, CDR2 FQGTGA. Trimming cost V 2 bases and J 6 bases, with 6 bases left between them. CDR3 amino acids: CASSLVADTQYF. The CDR3 bases are TGTGCCAGCAGCTTAGTAGCGGATACGCAGTATTTT.

CDR3: CASSFPLWHTIYF. The CDR3 bases are TGTGCCAGCAGTTTCCCCCTCTGGCACACCATATATTTT. The chain couples TRBV28 to TRBJ1-3; D is uncertain. The CDR3 covers 13 residues. V was cut by 3 bases and J by 8 bases, with 11 bases left in between. The germline V gene has CDR1 MDHEN and CDR2 SYDVKM.

The chain joins TRBV11-3 to TRBJ1-4; no definite D call. The germline V gene encodes CDR1 SGHNT and CDR2 YENEEA. Trimming stripped 3 bases from V and 8 bases from J, with 10 bases between. This CDR3 is built from 13 residues. CDR3 loop: CASSFTAGEKLFF. The CDR3 DNA follows: TGTGCCAGCAGCTTTACTGCGGGAGAAAAACTGTTTTTT.

The V and J genes are TRBV7-9 and TRBJ1-4; D is perhaps TRBD1 (5 bases). Trimming stripped 5 bases from V and 6 bases from J, with 10 bases between. Germline lookup yields CDR1 SEHNR and CDR2 FQNEAQ (reference sequence). This CDR3 comprises 13 residues. The chain's CDR3 is CASSAGTDEKLFF. DNA for the CDR3: TGTGCCAGCAGCGCCGGGACTGATGAAAAACTGTTTTTT.

V and J are TRBV12-3 or TRBV12-4 and TRBJ1-1; D is unresolved. The CDR3 length is 13 residues. Trimming took off 3 bases at V and 0 bases at J, with 5 bases between the two ends. The CDR3 region has the DNA TGTGCCAGCAGTTTGAGGGTGAACACTGAAGCTTTCTTT. This sequence encodes CASSLRVNTEAFF.